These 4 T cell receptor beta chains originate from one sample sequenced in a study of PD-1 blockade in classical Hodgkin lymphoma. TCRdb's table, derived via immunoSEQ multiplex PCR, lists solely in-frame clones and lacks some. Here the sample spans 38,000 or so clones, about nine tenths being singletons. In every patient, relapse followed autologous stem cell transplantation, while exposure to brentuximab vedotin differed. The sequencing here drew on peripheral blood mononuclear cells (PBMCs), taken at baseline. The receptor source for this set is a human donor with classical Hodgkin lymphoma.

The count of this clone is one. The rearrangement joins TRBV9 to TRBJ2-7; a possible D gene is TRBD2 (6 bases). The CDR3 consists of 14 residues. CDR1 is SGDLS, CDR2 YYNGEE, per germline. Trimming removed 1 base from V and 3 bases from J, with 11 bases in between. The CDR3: CASSVRRDHYEQYF. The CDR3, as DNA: TGTGCCAGCAGCGTACGGCGGGACCACTACGAGCAGTACTTC. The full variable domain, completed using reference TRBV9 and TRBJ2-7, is DSGVTQTPKHLITATGQRVTLRCSPRSGDLSVYWYQQSLDQGLQFLIQYYNGEERAKGNILERFSAQQFPDLHSELNLSSLELGDSALYFCASSVRRDHYEQYFGPGTRLTVT.

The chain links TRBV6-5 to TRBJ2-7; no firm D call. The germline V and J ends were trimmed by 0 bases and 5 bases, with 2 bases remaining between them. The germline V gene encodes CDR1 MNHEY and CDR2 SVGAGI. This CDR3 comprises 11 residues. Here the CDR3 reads CASSYSNEQYF. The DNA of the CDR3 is TGTGCCAGCAGTTACTCGAACGAGCAGTACTTC.

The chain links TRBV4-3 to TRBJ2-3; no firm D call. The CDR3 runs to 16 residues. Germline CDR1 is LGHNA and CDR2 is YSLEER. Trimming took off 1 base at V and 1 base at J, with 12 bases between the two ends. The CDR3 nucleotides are TGCGCCAGCAGCCAAGCCCCGATAGTCGGCACAGATACGCAGTATTTT. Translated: CASSQAPIVGTDTQYF.

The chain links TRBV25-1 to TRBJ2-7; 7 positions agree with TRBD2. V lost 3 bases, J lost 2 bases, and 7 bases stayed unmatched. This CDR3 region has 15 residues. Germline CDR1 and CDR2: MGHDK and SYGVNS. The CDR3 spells CASSDLGGSAYEQYF. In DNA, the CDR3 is TGTGCCAGCAGTGATCTCGGCGGGAGCGCCTACGAGCAGTACTTC.